One sample yielded the 22 T cell receptor beta chains listed below, sequenced in a study of OX40 agonist ivuxolimab in advanced cancers. Library preparation used the immunoSEQ multiplex PCR assay. TCRdb stores this immuneACCESS table with in-frame sequences only. Part of the clones is absent; in the studies checked, under half of the shortfall reflects unresolved V genes, and no reason is known for the rest. This sample has 95,000 to 150,000 clones in its table, and about 93% of those were observed once. Around 0.15% of the sample rests with the top ten. The input for sequencing was CD4+ or CD8+ T cells sorted from blood, taken in a trial of the OX40 agonist ivuxolimab. The receptors were sampled from an adult with an advanced solid tumor such as melanoma, head and neck, liver or kidney cancer.

This clone occurred a few times. This chain connects TRBV7-6 to TRBJ1-5; D remains ambiguous. The CDR3 totals 11 residues. Germline V gene lookup returns CDR1 SGHVS and CDR2 FNYEAQ. With 8 bases removed from V and 4 bases from J, the gap between germline ends came to 6 bases. CDR3 sequence: CASSFNQPQHF. The DNA of the CDR3 is TGTGCCAGCTCCTTTAATCAGCCCCAGCATTTT. The whole variable domain, filled in from reference TRBV7-6 and TRBJ1-5, reads GAGVSQSPRYKVTKRGQDVALRCDPISGHVSLYWYRQALGQGPEFLTYFNYEAQQDKSGLPNDRFSAERPEGSISTLTIQRTEQRDSAMYRCASSFNQPQHFGDGTRLSIL.

The chain joins TRBV6-5 to TRBJ1-1; D is ambiguous. Germline-derived CDR1 and CDR2 are MNHEY and SVGAGI. The CDR3 runs 13 residues. V lost 0 bases and J lost 1, with 3 bases in between. CDR3 sequence (DNA): TGTGCCAGCAGTTACTCGGAGAACACTGAAGCTTTCTTT. It yields the protein CASSYSENTEAFF.

This rearrangement joins TRBV7-2 to TRBJ2-5, with TRBD2 identical over 9 bases. Germline CDR1 and CDR2: SGHTA and FQGNSA. This CDR3 is 16 amino acids long. Unmatched junction bases numbered 12, after V lost 5 bases and J lost 5 bases. CDR3 nucleotide sequence: TGTGCCAGCAGCCCGAGGACTAGCGAAGAGTGGGAGACCCAGTACTTC. Its protein product is CASSPRTSEEWETQYF.

The chain carries TRBV4-3 and TRBJ2-7; tentative D call: TRBD1 (8 bases). V dropped 2 bases and J dropped 6 bases, with 14 bases sitting between them. The CDR3 extends over 14 amino acids. Germline CDR1 reads LGHNA; CDR2 reads YSLEER. For the CDR3, the DNA is TGCGCCAGCAGCCAATTGACAGGGGAGGGCGAGCAGTACTTC. Translated: CASSQLTGEGEQYF.

This sequence joins TRBV5-1 and TRBJ2-7; the D gene is possibly TRBD1 (5 bases). V was pared by 0 bases and J by 5 bases, with 15 bases between. The V gene's germline CDR1 is SGHRS and CDR2 YFSETQ. There are 15 residues in the CDR3. Here the CDR3 DNA reads TGCGCCAGCAGCTTGGGGCAGGGTAAGGTCCACGAGCAGTACTTC. It yields the protein CASSLGQGKVHEQYF.

The chain is built from TRBV28 and TRBJ2-6; perhaps D is TRBD1 or TRBD2 (5 bases each). The CDR3 contains 16 residues. Germline CDR1 reads MDHEN; CDR2 reads SYDVKM. V lost 6 bases, J lost 0 bases, and 12 bases lay in between. The CDR3 DNA follows: TGTGCCAGCAGGGTACATGGGGGCTCTGGGGCCAACGTCCTGACTTTC. This gives the protein CASRVHGGSGANVLTF.

The chain combines TRBV28 with TRBJ1-3, with 9 bases matching TRBD1. The V segment lost 6 bases and the J segment 4 bases; nucleotides outside the gene matches: 4. The germline V gene has CDR1 MDHEN and CDR2 SYDVKM. The CDR3 totals 14 residues. The CDR3 coding sequence is TGTGCCAGCAGCCCCGGGACAGGGGGAAACACCATATATTTT. It specifies CASSPGTGGNTIYF.

V gene TRBV5-4 combines with J gene TRBJ1-2; D perhaps matches TRBD1 (5 bases). Per germline, CDR1 SGHNT and CDR2 YYREEE (reference sequence). Trimming stripped 4 bases from V and 2 bases from J, with 15 bases between. The CDR3 sequence is 15 residues long. CDR3: CASSPKGGDNYGYTF. CDR3 nucleotides: TGTGCCAGCAGCCCCAAGGGCGGGGACAACTATGGCTACACCTTC.

The chain recombines TRBV5-6 with TRBJ2-3; D gene unclear. Trimming left V 3 bases short and J 5 bases short, with 13 bases between. This CDR3 region has 14 residues. Looked up from germline, CDR1 is SGHDT and CDR2 is YYEEEE. CDR3 nucleotide sequence: TGTGCCAGCAGCTCATTAATCACCGGAGATACGCAGTATTTT. Translating gives CASSSLITGDTQYF. Full variable domain (remainder filled in from reference TRBV5-6 and TRBJ2-3): DAGVTQSPTHLIKTRGQQVTLRCSPKSGHDTVSWYQQALGQGPQFIFQYYEEEERQRGNFPDRFSGHQFPNYSSELNVNALLLGDSALYLCASSSLITGDTQYFGPGTRLTVL.

The chain uses TRBV15 and TRBJ1-1; 8 bases are shared with TRBD1. The CDR3 extends over 15 amino acids. Germline V gives CDR1 LNHNV, CDR2 YYDKDF (reference sequence). J was trimmed by 3 bases and V by 6 bases; bases with no gene match: 9. CDR3 residues: CATSRGTGGDTEAFF. The CDR3 DNA is TGTGCCACCAGTCGAGGCACAGGGGGGGACACTGAAGCTTTCTTT. The full variable domain, in which reference TRBV15 and TRBJ1-1 provide the parts outside the CDR3, is DAMVIQNPRYQVTQFGKPVTLSCSQTLNHNVMYWYQQKSSQAPKLLFHYYDKDFNNEADTPDNFQSRRPNTSFCFLDIRSPGLGDTAMYLCATSRGTGGDTEAFFGQGTRLTVV.

The gene calls are TRBV6-5 and TRBJ2-2, with 10 positions matching TRBD1. Germline V CDR1 and CDR2: MNHEY, SVGAGI. This CDR3 contains 15 residues. Trimming took 4 bases from V and 5 from J; bases not matched to a gene: 4. The CDR3 DNA reads TGTGCCAGCAGTTGGGAGGGACAGGGGACCGGGGAGCTGTTTTTT. Encoded protein: CASSWEGQGTGELFF.

This rearrangement joins TRBV28 to TRBJ1-1, with D possibly TRBD1 on 6 matching bases. The CDR3 length is 15 residues. The germline CDR1 and CDR2 sequences are MDHEN and SYDVKM. V shed 3 bases and J shed 1 base, with 12 bases lying between them. CDR3 loop: CASSFGGVRNTEAFF. The CDR3 region has the DNA TGTGCCAGCAGTTTTGGGGGCGTGCGGAACACTGAAGCTTTCTTT.

This rearrangement joins TRBV10-1 to TRBJ1-5; no firm D call. From germline, CDR1 is WNHNN and CDR2 SYGVQD (reference sequence). Trimming removed 8 bases at V and 9 bases at J, with 14 bases between. This CDR3 has 12 residues. CDR3 loop: CASGLSMVPQHF. In DNA form, the CDR3 reads TGCGCCAGCGGGCTTTCCATGGTGCCCCAGCATTTT.

This chain links TRBV13 with TRBJ2-3; perhaps TRBD1 as D (6 bases). The V and J ends lost 2 bases and 2 bases respectively, with 11 bases between them. The CDR3 loop spans 15 amino acids. Germline-derived CDR1 and CDR2 are PRHDT and FYEKMQ (reference sequence). The CDR3 DNA is TGTGCCAGCAGCTTATGGGGGCGGAACACAGATACGCAGTATTTT. It codes for CASSLWGRNTDTQYF. The whole variable domain, filled in from reference TRBV13 and TRBJ2-3, reads AAGVIQSPRHLIKEKRETATLKCYPIPRHDTVYWYQQGPGQDPQFLISFYEKMQSDKGSIPDRFSAQQFSDYHSELNMSSLELGDSALYFCASSLWGRNTDTQYFGPGTRLTVL.

Here the CDR3 DNA reads TGTGCCAGCAGCTCGCCAGGGCAGGACTACAATGAGCAGTTCTTC. Its translation is CASSSPGQDYNEQFF. The V and J genes are TRBV6-5 and TRBJ2-1; the D gene is possibly TRBD1 (5 bases). Germline V gene sequence: CDR1 MNHEY, CDR2 SVGAGI. Trimming took 6 bases from V and 3 from J, leaving 15 bases between them. The CDR3 is 15 residues long.

The chain joins TRBV9 to TRBJ2-5; the match to TRBD1 covers 11 bases. This CDR3 is 16 amino acids long. CDR1 is SGDLS and CDR2 is YYNGEE in the germline V gene. V trimming: 4 bases; J trimming: 5 bases; junction bases outside the gene matches: 10. The CDR3 DNA reads TGTGCCAGCAGCACCGGGGGACAGGGGGTGGCGGAGACCCAGTACTTC. The encoded protein is CASSTGGQGVAETQYF. Full variable domain (remainder filled in from reference TRBV9 and TRBJ2-5): DSGVTQTPKHLITATGQRVTLRCSPRSGDLSVYWYQQSLDQGLQFLIQYYNGEERAKGNILERFSAQQFPDLHSELNLSSLELGDSALYFCASSTGGQGVAETQYFGPGTRLLVL.

DNA for the CDR3: TGTGCCAGCAGCAAGGGTTACACTGAAGCTTTCTTT. Translated, it gives CASSKGYTEAFF. The chain carries TRBV28 and TRBJ1-1; no clear D gene. From germline, CDR1 is MDHEN and CDR2 SYDVKM. Trimming took off 6 bases at V and 3 bases at J, with 8 bases between the two ends. The CDR3 runs to 12 residues.

V is TRBV18 and J is TRBJ1-1; D gene ambiguous. The CDR3 has 14 amino acids. Germline assignment: CDR1 KGHSH and CDR2 LQKENI. Deletions cut 0 bases from V and 4 bases from J, with 9 bases between. The CDR3 region is CASSPPGGGTEAFF. The CDR3 coding sequence is TGTGCCAGCTCACCACCGGGAGGCGGCACTGAAGCTTTCTTT.

This clone was counted once. The genes are TRBV19 and TRBJ1-4; D uncertain. The length of the CDR3 is 12 residues. The ends were cut back, 8 bases at V and 5 bases at J, with 9 bases in the middle. The germline V gene has CDR1 LNHDA and CDR2 SQIVND (reference sequence). The CDR3: CASGLFNEKLFF. CDR3 bases: TGTGCCAGTGGACTGTTCAATGAAAAACTGTTTTTT.

The gene calls are TRBV20-1 and TRBJ2-7; D is unresolved. The CDR3 loop spans 10 amino acids. The germline V gene encodes CDR1 DFQATT and CDR2 SNEGSKA (reference sequence). The germline V and J ends were trimmed by 8 bases and 1 base, with 6 bases remaining between them. CDR3 sequence: CSPGSYEQYF. The CDR3 DNA reads as TGCAGTCCTGGGTCCTACGAGCAGTACTTC.

V and J are TRBV9 and TRBJ2-6; D is undetermined. This CDR3 contains 14 residues. V shed 6 bases and J shed 0 bases, with 7 bases lying between them. Per germline, CDR1 SGDLS and CDR2 YYNGEE. The CDR3: CASNSNSGANVLTF. In DNA, the CDR3 is TGTGCCAGCAACTCAAACTCTGGGGCCAACGTCCTGACTTTC.

This rearrangement joins TRBV5-4 to TRBJ2-7; weak D call: TRBD1 (5 bases). In germline, CDR1 is SGHNT, CDR2 YYREEE (reference sequence). The V end lost 2 bases, the J end lost 7 bases, and 16 bases lay between the germline ends. The CDR3 has 14 residues. CDR3 amino acids: CASSLSQGSREQYF. CDR3 DNA sequence: TGTGCCAGCAGCTTATCCCAGGGTTCAAGGGAGCAGTACTTC. The full variable domain, with the rest looked up from reference TRBV5-4 and TRBJ2-7, is ETGVTQSPTHLIKTRGQQVTLRCSSQSGHNTVSWYQQALGQGPQFIFQYYREEENGRGNFPPRFSGLQFPNYSSELNVNALELDDSALYLCASSLSQGSREQYFGPGTRLTVT.